Listed below are T cell receptor beta chains from one sample, sequenced in a study of T cells expressing NK-cell markers. From the 5' RACE reads, TCRdb lists one entry per CDR3 protein and no DNA. Recorded for this sample: 150,000 to 180,000 distinct CDR3 sequences. The sequencing sample was made of blood T cells: a sorted CD56 or NKG2C T cell subset, CD4+ or CD8+ T cells, or bulk PBMC T cells (not recorded which). The receptors were gathered from a woman aged 45-65 years in good health. The CDR3 runs from the conserved cysteine through the conserved F or W.

j_call v_call cdr3_aa
TRBJ1-1 TRBV29-1 CSVGRRDMNTEAFF
TRBJ2-3 TRBV27 CASSILMAESTDTQYF
TRBJ2-1 TRBV7-9 CASSFSSGEGNEQFF
TRBJ2-1 TRBV5-1 CASSLGTSGYHNEQFF
TRBJ1-5 TRBV24-1 CATSDPSSNQPQHF
TRBJ2-3 TRBV9 CASSAPSGLAVTDTQYF
TRBJ2-7 TRBV5-1 CASSPSGTALSFEQYF
TRBJ2-2 TRBV28 CASSPTSGNTGELFF
TRBJ2-5 TRBV6-1 CASRTDSYQETQYF
TRBJ2-1 TRBV6-2/TRBV6-3 CASSYREVSYDEQFF
TRBJ2-7 TRBV6-5 CASSYNYEQYF
TRBJ1-5 TRBV6-2/TRBV6-3 CASSSLTDRAGQPQHF
TRBJ2-5 TRBV5-1 CASSPAERTGVETQYF
TRBJ2-1 TRBV27 CASLGLDFNEQFF
TRBJ2-1 TRBV20-1 CSARTAGSTNEQFF
TRBJ2-1 TRBV29-1 CSVPTGSPFHEQFF
TRBJ2-2 TRBV11-3 CASSLGLEAGWNTGELFF
TRBJ2-2 TRBV12-3/TRBV12-4 CATQGSTGELFF
TRBJ2-5 TRBV12-3/TRBV12-4 CASSYPPGLAQETQYF
TRBJ2-7 TRBV11-1 CASSLVTGAAYEQYF
TRBJ1-2 TRBV25-1 CASSESGYGYTF
TRBJ1-6 TRBV10-2 CASSEGTVYNSPLHF
TRBJ2-1 TRBV6-5 CASSPGTGHNEQFF
TRBJ2-1 TRBV29-1 CSVEINSGAVYNEQFF
TRBJ2-4 TRBV5-4 CASSLEAGAKNIQYF
TRBJ1-2 TRBV27 CASSYTGGANYGYTF
TRBJ1-1 TRBV6-5 CASHPSDTEAFF
TRBJ1-5 TRBV4-1 CASGTRENQPQHF
TRBJ2-1 TRBV20-1 CSAKGLPGGRYNEQFF
TRBJ2-3 TRBV3-1 CASTRASGSTDTQYF
TRBJ2-1 TRBV5-6 CASNPAGFVTSEDEQFF
TRBJ2-1 TRBV20-1 CSARQGPSEVNEQFF
TRBJ2-3 TRBV7-9 CATSPGSSITDTQYF
TRBJ2-3 TRBV5-1 CASSSVADTSTDTQYF
TRBJ2-7 TRBV7-6 CASSPGAGTGLGEQYF
TRBJ1-5 TRBV19 CASSWRRGSNQPQHF
TRBJ2-3 TRBV12-5 CASGWGTLASDTQYF
TRBJ1-2 TRBV12-3/TRBV12-4 CASSLQGAGYTF
TRBJ2-1 TRBV13 CASSNLAEPAYNEQFF
TRBJ2-1 TRBV6-6 CASSLVWDNLDSSYNEQFF
TRBJ2-1 TRBV24-1 CATSDPQYGYNEQFF
TRBJ2-7 TRBV15 CATSSRGSNEQYF
TRBJ1-1 TRBV2 CASLVGVNTEAFF
TRBJ2-7 TRBV12-3/TRBV12-4 CASSPTGVNEQYF
TRBJ2-3 TRBV25-1 CASSGGGSRDTQYF
TRBJ1-2 TRBV5-4 CASSQKPNYGYTF
TRBJ2-4 TRBV20-1 CSARDQASRAKNIQYF
TRBJ2-2 TRBV7-9 CASSSRGGRLGDTGELFF
TRBJ2-4 TRBV2 CASALERGLAKNIQYF
TRBJ2-1 TRBV6-5 CASSPDRGAYNEQFF
TRBJ1-1 TRBV29-1 CSVEISTNTEAFF
TRBJ2-3 TRBV6-1 CATRRAGLDTQYF
TRBJ2-7 TRBV24-1 CATRGDAGEQYF
TRBJ2-5 TRBV5-1 CASMDGRSETQYF
TRBJ2-1 TRBV6-1 CASRVRTGGFEQFF